The subject of this entry is one T cell receptor beta chain. This clonotype was seen only a few times. Its antigen target is currently unknown. Per-base quality was not reported, and no clone a single base away is much larger than it. From cysteine to phenylalanine, the CDR3 is 15 amino acids long. This entry keeps only the CDR3 DNA: 45 bases, framed from base 1. V is reduced by 7 bases and J by 5 bases, leaving a spacing of 20 bases between them. This sample is part of a study of human T cells and chemical hapten exposure (dated by TCRdb to the early 2020s). Looking at the study overall: For sensitization, 2% DPC in acetone was applied to a roughly 2 cm by roughly 2 cm area of upper inner arm skin. Throughout the study period of about 23 weeks, patients also received therapeutic DPC doses to the scalp every week. Patch testing on the upper back used Finn chambers containing 0.01% DPC, with scoring done after 6 days according to International Contact Dermatitis Research Group standards. The patient cohort, mostly female, included alopecia areata with under or over 50% scalp involvement, alopecia totalis and alopecia universalis. The libraries were sequenced as a pool, and the TCR yield per sample differed mostly because of small variations in library volumes within the pool. In alopecia patients, the study followed how the peripheral blood TCR repertoire changed in vivo over primary and secondary sensitization to diphenylcyclopropenone (DPC), a hapten. Blood was sampled from patients pre-sensitization (week 0) and at 2, 6 and about 24 weeks after DPC sensitization. Roughly 30 alopecia patients gave blood for TCR sequencing at one to four time points (pre-sensitization, 2, 6 and 24 weeks). What the authors observed across the whole study: The number of TCRs above 1 in 1000 frequency did not change with DPC sensitization; there was no evidence of global repertoire structure alterations. Patch test score was positively correlated with the number of PT1 expanded TCRs, with significance at thresholds 8, 16 and 32 but not at 4. Repeated subsampling changed both the strength of the expansion versus patch-test correlation and the threshold at which the correlation became significant. Expanded TCRs formed significantly more large CDR3 similarity clusters than pre-sensitization or healthy control sets, consistent with antigen-driven responses. Because all patients had alopecia, a presumed autoimmune disease, the immune response of the patients might differ from that of healthy individuals.

The library came from RACE. The reads were generated on a NextSeq 500. During library preparation, unique molecular identifiers were attached to individual cDNA molecules so that TCRs could be counted quantitatively and reproducibly. From each blood RNA sample, both TCR alpha and TCR beta chains were sequenced. Under the source paper's analysis protocol: The median number of TCRs per sample was some 100,000, ranging from roughly 23,224 to 700,000. The Decombinator software suite was used to annotate V, J and CDR3 in the TCR reads. For PS versus PT1 abundance plots, all samples were subsampled to the same number of TCRs (28,000). Expanded TCRs were defined as absent before sensitization and observed at least eight times at the 2-week time point. Clones were called with MiXCR by TCRdb after fastp trimmed the public reads at Q25, and only in-frame beta chains were retained. Merged by CDR3 protein, the rows form single entries marked with the most common genes and DNA. These V and J calls rely on TCRdb rather than the paper's analysis. For this sample there are approximately 370,000 distinct CDR3 sequences; about 5% appear just once. The ten largest clones represent around 8.8% of the sample.

The sample's time point label is to be understood as: pre-sensitization, week 0. The sample's treatment or condition label, in plain terms: therapeutic diphenylcyclopropenone sensitization with weekly scalp DPC. At each patch-test visit, blood was drawn before the patch test was applied. Patients were considered eligible if aged 18 to 70, diagnosed with alopecia and deemed suitable for DPC therapy, and patients were excluded if pregnant. Total RNA was extracted from unfractionated whole blood that had been collected in Tempus Blood RNA tubes. This receptor was taken from a young woman with alopecia areata. Some clones in this sample may be carry-over from other donors' samples. This chain joins TRBV12-3 or TRBV12-4 to TRBJ1-1; TRBD1 might be the D gene, on 5 matching bases. The starting material was whole blood, obtained in connection with sensitization to the hapten diphenylcyclopropenone (DPC). The CDR3 is CASIFRGGVRTEAFF. The bases are TGTGCCAGCATTTTTAGAGGAGGGGTAAGGACTGAAGCTTTCTTT.